The 7 T cell receptor beta chains listed next were all sequenced from one sample in a study of blood T cell repertoires in COVID-19. This table comes from immunoSEQ multiplex PCR, and its TCRdb copy is limited to in-frame clones, with some not included. The data hold roughly 240,000 clones, with about 83% observed a single time. Sequences were obtained from peripheral blood. The receptors here all came from a woman over 75 with COVID-19, enrolled during active disease.

This clone occurred a few times. This chain connects TRBV7-2 to TRBJ1-1, with D perhaps matching TRBD1 (6 bases). V gave up 0 bases and J gave up 4 bases, with 12 bases separating them. The CDR3 runs 15 residues. Germline values: CDR1 SGHTA, CDR2 FQGNSA. The DNA for the CDR3 is TGTGCCAGCAGCTTAGCAGGGGGTTCGGGCACTGAAGCTTTCTTT. Translated: CASSLAGGSGTEAFF.

This clone was seen just once. V gene TRBV28 combines with J gene TRBJ1-1; the match to TRBD1 covers 9 bases. After removal of 7 bases from V and 5 bases from J, the junction contained 5 bases not matched to a gene. Germline V gene lookup returns CDR1 MDHEN and CDR2 SYDVKM. The CDR3 is made up of 13 amino acids. CDR3 protein: CASTGQGRTEAFF. DNA of the CDR3: TGTGCCAGCACAGGACAGGGGAGGACTGAAGCTTTCTTT.

V and J are TRBV7-9 and TRBJ1-2, with 7 nucleotides matching TRBD1. V shed 2 bases and J 6 bases; nucleotides not matched to a gene: 0. In germline, CDR1 is SEHNR, CDR2 FQNEAQ (reference sequence). CDR3 length equals 12 residues. The CDR3 DNA is TGTGCCAGCAGCTTACAGGGGGATGGCTACACCTTC. Encoded protein: CASSLQGDGYTF. The entire variable domain, with the rest obtained from reference TRBV7-9 and TRBJ1-2, is as follows: DTGVSQNPRHKITKRGQNVTFRCDPISEHNRLYWYRQTLGQGPEFLTYFQNEAQLEKSRLLSDRFSAERPKGSFSTLEIQRTEQGDSAMYLCASSLQGDGYTFGSGTRLTVV.

This rearrangement joins TRBV28 to TRBJ1-1, with 7 bases fitting TRBD1. The CDR3 length is 14 residues. Looked up from germline, CDR1 is MDHEN and CDR2 is SYDVKM. V shed 7 bases and J 5 bases; nucleotides not matched to a gene: 10. The CDR3 region has the DNA TGTGCCAGCATTACCTCGGGCAGGGGGACTGAAGCTTTCTTT. As protein: CASITSGRGTEAFF.

The chain is built from TRBV18 and TRBJ1-1; D is possibly TRBD1 (6 bases). Germline V CDR1 and CDR2: KGHSH, LQKENI. The CDR3 contains 14 residues. V was pared by 5 bases and J by 2 bases, with 12 bases between. The CDR3 here is CASSSLTGNTEAFF. The CDR3 region has the DNA TGTGCCAGCTCATCCCTGACAGGAAACACTGAAGCTTTCTTT. Variable domain in full (rest from reference TRBV18 and TRBJ1-1): NAGVMQNPRHLVRRRGQEARLRCSPMKGHSHVYWYRQLPEEGLKFMVYLQKENIIDESGMPKERFSAEFPKEGPSILRIQQVVRGDSAAYFCASSSLTGNTEAFFGQGTRLTVV.

This sequence joins TRBV7-8 and TRBJ2-1, with unresolved D. CDR3 length equals 12 residues. Trimming stripped 3 bases from V and 12 bases from J, with 12 bases between. Germline V lookup: CDR1 SGHVS, CDR2 FQNEAQ. CDR3 in DNA: TGTGCCAGCAGCTTTGACACCGACCCGCAGTTCTTC. Protein: CASSFDTDPQFF.

This chain links TRBV5-1 with TRBJ1-4, with TRBD1 identical over 9 bases. V trimming: 4 bases; J trimming: 8 bases; junction bases outside the gene matches: 12. The V gene's germline CDR1 is SGHRS and CDR2 YFSETQ. This CDR3 contains 16 residues. CDR3 bases: TGCGCCAGCAGCGGGACCGGGACAGGGTCCAGCGAAAAACTGTTTTTT. Translated: CASSGTGTGSSEKLFF.